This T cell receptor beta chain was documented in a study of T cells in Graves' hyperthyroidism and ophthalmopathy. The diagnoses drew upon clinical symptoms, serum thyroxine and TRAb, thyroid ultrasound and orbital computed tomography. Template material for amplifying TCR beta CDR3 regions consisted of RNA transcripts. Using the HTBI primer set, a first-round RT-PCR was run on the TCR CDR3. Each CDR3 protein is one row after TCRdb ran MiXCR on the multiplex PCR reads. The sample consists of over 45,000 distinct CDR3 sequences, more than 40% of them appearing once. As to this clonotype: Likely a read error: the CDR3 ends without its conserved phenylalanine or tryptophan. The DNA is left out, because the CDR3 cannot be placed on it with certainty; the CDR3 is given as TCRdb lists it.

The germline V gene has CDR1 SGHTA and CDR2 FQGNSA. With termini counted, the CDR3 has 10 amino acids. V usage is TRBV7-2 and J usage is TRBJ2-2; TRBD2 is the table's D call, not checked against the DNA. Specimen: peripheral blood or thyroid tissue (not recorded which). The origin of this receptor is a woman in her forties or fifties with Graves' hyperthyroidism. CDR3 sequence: CASSLAAGAI.